These T cell receptor beta chains were read from a single sample in a study of shared clonotypes between healthy human individuals. Repertoires were generated with immunoSEQ multiplex PCR, while TCRdb's copy carries only in-frame clones and drops some. Of about 2.1 million clones in the sample, approximately 92% were seen once. The sequencing input was naive CD8+ T cells from PBMCs. These receptors were obtained from a man aged 18 to 30 in good health. Some clones in this sample may be carry-over from other donors' samples. Each CDR3 is given without its conserved first and last residue. Not every row has a clone size; where given, it reads once, few, many or a size class.

abundance | v_gene | CDR3aa
- | TRBV4-3 | ASSQDRGRLDYT
once | TRBV7-9 | ASSGKHRTSGDTDTQY
- | TRBV29-1 | SIRVIGNTIY
- | TRBV4-3 | ASSQDGLRETQY
- | TRBV6-1 | ASSERGYEQY
- | TRBV7-9 | ASSWQAGAQY
- | TRBV19 | ASSPDRAQNTEAF
- | TRBV5-4 | ASSSIAGGPFGTQY
once | TRBV5-1 | ASSSRTDRATNEKLF
- | TRBV25-1 | ASSTSPPGDLVGELF
- | TRBV5-1 | ASSLANRSSGNTIY
- | TRBV6-1 | ASSEPPGNLQETQY
- | TRBV6-1 | ASSEALYTGSSYNEQF
- | TRBV10-2 | ASSEGLRETQY
- | TRBV5-1 | ASSFWTGSSYEQY
- | TRBV11-2 | ASSTDPNPYEQY
- | TRBV9 | ASAFGSSYEQY
- | TRBV20-1 | SAHPNHEQY
- | TRBV7-9 | ASSPTAWRAETEAF
- | TRBV6-6 | ASGSLKNEQY
- | TRBV29-1 | SVGVGSPPPYNEQF
- | TRBV9 | ASSGTGKGNEQF
- | TRBV19 | ASSPHRVLSTEAF
- | TRBV5-4 | ASSSTPGLGNEQF
- | TRBV9 | ASSVGSYNEQF
- | TRBV5-1 | ASSLRDYGYT
- | TRBV2 | ASSLRDGNPKVYEQY
- | TRBV27 | ASSLSGPWGELF
- | TRBV19 | ASRPSGSLNTEAF
- | TRBV28 | ASSFHGGSSYNEQF
- | TRBV27 | ASSPRQGHYEQY
- | TRBV19 | ASSIDPPNPYNEQF
- | TRBV9 | ASSAQARGDEQF
- | TRBV6-6 | ASSPSLAGDEQF
- | TRBV11-2 | ASSLGRVGKNIQY
- | TRBV5-1 | ASSLVRLGYNEQF
- | TRBV10-3 | AISDVLAGFSTDTQY
- | TRBV7-9 | ASSSLAVLKETQY
- | TRBV28 | ASRPLAVLFHNEQF
- | TRBV9 | ASSVEWTGLSGANVLT
- | TRBV6-1 | ASSWGRTRGYT
- | TRBV7-2 | ASSAGPLNTGELF